This record looks at one TCR beta chain sequence and its context. The antigen remains undetermined. CDR1 and CDR2 from the germline V gene are MDHEN and SYDVKM. The CDR3 has 14 amino acids. Profiling relied on immunoSEQ multiplex PCR, and the TCRdb table lists in-frame clones only, not all of them. The profile covers tens of thousands of clones, with about 95% appearing a single time and under 0.9% taken by the ten largest. This specimen comes from a study of cytomegalovirus exposure and HLA in healthy donors. General study findings and limits: Reportedly, diagnosis of cytomegalovirus status by the classifier showed high specificity and sensitivity. Investigators reported 150 to 200 TCR beta chains as tied to cytomegalovirus.

The sequence came from a woman between 18 and 29 years old in good health and CMV-seronegative. The sequenced sample was PBMCs. V gene TRBV28 combines with J gene TRBJ2-5; 13 nucleotides align to TRBD2. The J call may be incorrect, as the DNA end agrees better with TRBJ2-7. The DNA of the CDR3 is TGTGCCAGCAGAAGACTAGCGGGAGGATACGAGCAGTACTTC. Translated, it gives CASRRLAGGYEQYF.